This section outlines one T cell receptor (beta chain) sequence together with its context. The record originates from a study of identical twins. TCRdb processed the 5' RACE reads anew with MiXCR; each CDR3 protein has one entry. The repertoire has approximately 690,000 distinct CDR3 sequences, 6.1% of them found once; the top ten carry about 2%. This clonotype was sampled from a man younger than 35 in good health. Material for sequencing was naive T cells sorted from blood.

CDR3 residues: CASSASTGGDQPQHF. The CDR3 DNA reads as TGTGCCAGCAGCGCATCGACGGGGGGCGATCAGCCCCAGCATTTT. The chain is built from TRBV9 and TRBJ1-5, with D possibly being TRBD1 (6 bases). Germline V gene sequence: CDR1 SGDLS, CDR2 YYNGEE. This CDR3 spans 15 amino acids. Deletions cut 3 bases from V and 5 bases from J, with 15 bases between.